This T cell receptor beta chain stems from a study of T-cell reconstitution after alpha-beta-depleted transplantation in children. Study-level findings and limits: Alpha-beta T cells about two months after transplant reportedly derived from several hundred expanded graft clones. Counts and diversity of T cells one year after transplant came mostly from newly produced T cells. Surviving recipient T cells and thymic progenitors produced the high day-60 TCRbeta diversity seen in some patients.

This CDR3 has 14 residues. Germline V gene data show CDR1 as SNHLY and CDR2 as FYNNEI. V lost 7 bases and J 2 bases, leaving 11 bases between the germline ends. This clonotype was seen a few times. Antigen specificity is unknown. Preparing the TCRbeta library involved the use of unique molecular identifiers. TCRdb passed the PCR reads through MiXCR, listing each CDR3 protein once. The sample contains 450,000 to 600,000 distinct CDR3 sequences, 10% of which appear only once. This chain links TRBV2 with TRBJ1-4; TRBD1 might be the D (6 bases). The clonotype comes from a child aged 2 to 10 with inherited bone marrow failure, due to receive a stem cell transplant. The source material was PBMCs, sampled before TCRalphabeta/CD19-depleted stem cell transplant. CDR3 protein: CASKAGATNEKLFF. The CDR3 DNA is TGTGCCAGCAAGGCGGGGGCGACTAATGAAAAACTGTTTTTT.